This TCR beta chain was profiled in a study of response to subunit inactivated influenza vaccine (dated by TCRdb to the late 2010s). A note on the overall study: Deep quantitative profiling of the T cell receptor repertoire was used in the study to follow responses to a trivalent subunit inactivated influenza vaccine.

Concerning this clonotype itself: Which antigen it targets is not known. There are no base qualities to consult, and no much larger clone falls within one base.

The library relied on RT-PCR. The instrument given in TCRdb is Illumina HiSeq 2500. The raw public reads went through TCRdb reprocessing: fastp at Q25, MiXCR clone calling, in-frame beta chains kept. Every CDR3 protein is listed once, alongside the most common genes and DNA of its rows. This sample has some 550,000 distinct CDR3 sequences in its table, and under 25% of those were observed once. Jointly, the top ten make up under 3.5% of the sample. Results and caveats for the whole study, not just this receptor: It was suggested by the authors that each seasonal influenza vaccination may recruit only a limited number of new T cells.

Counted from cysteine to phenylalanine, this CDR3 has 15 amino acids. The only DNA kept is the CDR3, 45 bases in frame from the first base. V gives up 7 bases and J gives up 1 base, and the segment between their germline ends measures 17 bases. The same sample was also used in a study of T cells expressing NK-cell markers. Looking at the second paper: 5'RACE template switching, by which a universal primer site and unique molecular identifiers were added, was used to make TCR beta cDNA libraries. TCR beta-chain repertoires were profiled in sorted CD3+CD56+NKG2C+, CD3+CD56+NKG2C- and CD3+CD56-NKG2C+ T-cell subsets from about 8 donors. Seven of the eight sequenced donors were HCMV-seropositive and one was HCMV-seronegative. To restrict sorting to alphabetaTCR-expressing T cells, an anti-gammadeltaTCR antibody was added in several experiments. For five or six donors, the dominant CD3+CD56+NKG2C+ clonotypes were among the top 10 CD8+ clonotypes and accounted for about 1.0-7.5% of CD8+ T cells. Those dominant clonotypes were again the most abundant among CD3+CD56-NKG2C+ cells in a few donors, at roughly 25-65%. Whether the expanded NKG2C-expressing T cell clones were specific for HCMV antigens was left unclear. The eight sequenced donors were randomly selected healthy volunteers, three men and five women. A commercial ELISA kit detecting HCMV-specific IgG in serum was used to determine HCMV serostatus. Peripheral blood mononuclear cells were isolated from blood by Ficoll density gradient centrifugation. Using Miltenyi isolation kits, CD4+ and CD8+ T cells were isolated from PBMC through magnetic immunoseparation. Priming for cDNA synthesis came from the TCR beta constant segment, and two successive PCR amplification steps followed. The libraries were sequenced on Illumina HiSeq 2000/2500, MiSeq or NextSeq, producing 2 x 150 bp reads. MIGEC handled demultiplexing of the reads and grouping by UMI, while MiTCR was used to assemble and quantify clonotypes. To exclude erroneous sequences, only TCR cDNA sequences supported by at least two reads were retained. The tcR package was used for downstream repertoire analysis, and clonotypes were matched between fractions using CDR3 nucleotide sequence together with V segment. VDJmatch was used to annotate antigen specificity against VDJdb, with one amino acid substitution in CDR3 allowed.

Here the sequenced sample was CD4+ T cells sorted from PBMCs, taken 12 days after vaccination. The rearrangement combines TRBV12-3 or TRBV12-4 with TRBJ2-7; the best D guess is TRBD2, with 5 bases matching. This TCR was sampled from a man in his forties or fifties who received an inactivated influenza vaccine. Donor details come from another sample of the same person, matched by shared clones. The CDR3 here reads CASTSPGSGSYEQYF. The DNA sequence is TGTGCCAGCACCTCTCCGGGGTCGGGTTCCTACGAGCAGTACTTC.